This T cell receptor beta chain derives from a study of blood T cells in healthy people across ages. Study results and limitations: As age increased, TCR beta diversity per million T cells fell in a roughly linear fashion.

The CDR3 runs 16 residues. V shed 0 bases and J shed 0 bases, with 9 bases lying between them. CDR1 and CDR2 (germline): MGHRA, YSYEKL. There are a few counts of this clonotype. Its target is unknown. Through a sample-barcoded 5' primer and a J-beta primer mix, a second PCR was run for roughly 7 to 11 cycles. TCRdb passed the 5' RACE reads through MiXCR, listing each CDR3 protein once. In the table there are 980,000 or so distinct CDR3 sequences, under 50% of which are singletons. Source material: blood. The receptor was derived from a man aged 25 to 40 in good health. The rearrangement uses TRBV4-1 and TRBJ2-4; D is unclear. The CDR3 loop reads CASSQEGILAKNIQYF. The CDR3 region has the DNA TGCGCCAGCAGCCAAGAGGGGATACTAGCCAAAAACATTCAGTACTTC.